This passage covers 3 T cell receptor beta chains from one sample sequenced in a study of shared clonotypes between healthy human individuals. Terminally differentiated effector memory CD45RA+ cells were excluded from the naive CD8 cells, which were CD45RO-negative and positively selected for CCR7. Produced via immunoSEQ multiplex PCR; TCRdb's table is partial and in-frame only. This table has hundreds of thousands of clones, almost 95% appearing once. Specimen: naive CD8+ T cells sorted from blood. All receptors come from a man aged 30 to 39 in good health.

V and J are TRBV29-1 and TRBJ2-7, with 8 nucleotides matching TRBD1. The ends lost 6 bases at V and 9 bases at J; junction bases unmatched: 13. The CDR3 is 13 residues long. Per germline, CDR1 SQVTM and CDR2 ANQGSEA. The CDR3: CSVPGQGMRGQYF. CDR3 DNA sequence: TGCAGCGTCCCAGGACAGGGTATGCGCGGGCAGTACTTC.

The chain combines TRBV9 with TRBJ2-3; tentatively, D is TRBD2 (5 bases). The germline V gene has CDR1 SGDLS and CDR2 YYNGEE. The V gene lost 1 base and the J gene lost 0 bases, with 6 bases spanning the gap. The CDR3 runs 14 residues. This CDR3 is CASSVRRSTDTQYF. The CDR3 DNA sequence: TGTGCCAGCAGCGTAAGGAGGAGCACAGATACGCAGTATTTT.

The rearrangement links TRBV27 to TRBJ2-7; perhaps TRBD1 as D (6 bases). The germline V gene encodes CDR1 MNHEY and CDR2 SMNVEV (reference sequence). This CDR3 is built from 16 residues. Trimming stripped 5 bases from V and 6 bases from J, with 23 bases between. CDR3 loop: CASSPLNIMGASEQYF. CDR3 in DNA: TGTGCCAGCAGTCCTCTAAACATCATGGGGGCGAGCGAGCAGTACTTC.